These 14 T cell receptor beta chains were sequenced from one sample in a study of T-cell memory formation after mild COVID-19. Each CDR3 protein is one row after TCRdb ran MiXCR on the 5' RACE reads. The data hold roughly 340,000 distinct CDR3 sequences, with 15% observed a single time. Specimen: PBMCs or a T cell subset sorted from them (not recorded which). The receptors shown here come from a man aged 18-30 years who had mild COVID-19 (a few samples of this study predate the infection). Cell type and time point are not known.

V gene TRBV11-2 combines with J gene TRBJ1-1; TRBD1 aligns across 9 bases. Germline V gene lookup returns CDR1 SGHAT and CDR2 FQNNGV. The CDR3 spans 13 residues. Losses at the gene ends were 5 bases for V and 4 bases for J; bases not matched to a gene: 2. The CDR3 bases are TGTGCCAGCAGCACACAGGGGGCCACTGAAGCTTTCTTT. Amino acids: CASSTQGATEAFF.

This clonotype was recorded many times. The chain recombines TRBV6-6 with TRBJ2-3; D might be TRBD2 (6 bases). Trimming took off 2 bases at V and 3 bases at J, with 21 bases between the two ends. From germline, CDR1 is MNHNY and CDR2 SVGAGI (reference sequence). This CDR3 comprises 18 residues. This CDR3 reads CASSYQAPGLTLTDTQYF. In DNA form, the CDR3 reads TGTGCCAGCAGTTACCAGGCGCCGGGACTTACCCTGACAGATACGCAGTATTTT.

This clonotype has just a few counts. The chain carries TRBV6-6 and TRBJ2-3; 7 bases map to TRBD2. V lost 7 bases and J lost 9; bases outside the gene matches: 13. This CDR3 has 14 residues. Germline assignment: CDR1 MNHNY and CDR2 SVGAGI (reference sequence). The CDR3 nucleotides are TGTGCCAGCAAAAAAGGGCCCGGGGAGGGGACGCAGTATTTT. This codes for CASKKGPGEGTQYF.

This chain uses TRBV9 with TRBJ2-1; a possible D gene is TRBD2 (6 bases). Germline assignment: CDR1 SGDLS and CDR2 YYNGEE. V dropped 3 bases and J dropped 0 bases, with 19 bases sitting between them. CDR3 length equals 18 residues. For the CDR3, the DNA is TGTGCCAGCAGCGAGCCCGGGACTCCGGTGGGCTCCTACAATGAGCAGTTCTTC. Encoded protein: CASSEPGTPVGSYNEQFF.

This clonotype was counted a few times. V is TRBV5-1 and J is TRBJ1-4; TRBD1 matches at 11 bases. V trimming: 4 bases; J trimming: 7 bases; junction bases outside the gene matches: 6. Germline V CDR1 and CDR2: SGHRS, YFSETQ. The CDR3 has 15 amino acids. CDR3 sequence (DNA): TGCGCCAGCAGCCGTAGGACAGGGGGCGGTGAAAAACTGTTTTTT. This encodes CASSRRTGGGEKLFF. Full variable domain (remainder filled in from reference TRBV5-1 and TRBJ1-4): KAGVTQTPRYLIKTRGQQVTLSCSPISGHRSVSWYQQTPGQGLQFLFEYFSETQRNKGNFPGRFSGRQFSNSRSEMNVSTLELGDSALYLCASSRRTGGGEKLFFGSGTQLSVL.

This clonotype was seen more than once but under ten times. V gene TRBV5-1 combines with J gene TRBJ2-4, with no clear D. Trimming shortened V by 7 bases and J by 6 bases, and 17 bases separated the two germline ends. Germline values: CDR1 SGHRS, CDR2 YFSETQ. The CDR3 sequence is 14 residues long. The CDR3 DNA sequence: TGCGCCAGCTCCGATCCCGGGTCGGGAAACATTCAGTACTTC. Amino acid sequence: CASSDPGSGNIQYF.

This clonotype was found a few times. V is TRBV27 and J is TRBJ2-3; D may be TRBD1 (5 bases). The CDR3 consists of 15 residues. V lost 2 bases and J 2 bases, leaving 11 bases between the germline ends. Germline V lookup: CDR1 MNHEY, CDR2 SMNVEV (reference sequence). The CDR3 spells CASSLGATYTDTQYF. CDR3 DNA: TGTGCCAGCAGTTTAGGGGCCACTTACACAGATACGCAGTATTTT.

The rearrangement uses TRBV20-1 and TRBJ1-4, with D hard to call. Trimming stripped 3 bases from V and 3 bases from J, with 17 bases between. From germline, CDR1 is DFQATT and CDR2 SNEGSKA (reference sequence). The CDR3 loop spans 16 amino acids. For the CDR3, the DNA is TGCAGTGCTAGCGTGGGCTTCCAGTCGGCTAATGAAAAACTGTTTTTT. This gives the protein CSASVGFQSANEKLFF.

On this clonotype itself: The junction departs from the called germline gene at one end, perhaps through a read error. V is TRBV20-1 and J is TRBJ1-5; D gene ambiguous. Germline CDR1 reads DFQATT; CDR2 reads SNEGSKA (reference sequence). The CDR3 loop spans 13 amino acids. The CDR3 coding sequence is TGCAGTGCGTGGACCTATAGCGATCAGCCCCAGCATTTT. Its translation is CSAWTYSDQPQHF.

Many counts were recorded for this clonotype. The rearrangement uses TRBV7-2 and TRBJ2-3; 10 nucleotides agree with TRBD2. Germline V gene lookup returns CDR1 SGHTA and CDR2 FQGNSA. V was clipped by 5 bases and J by 4 bases; unmatched bases: 9. The CDR3 totals 16 residues. CDR3 nucleotides: TGTGCCAGCAGCCGAGCTAGCGGGGGAGGGGCAGATACGCAGTATTTT. The encoded protein is CASSRASGGGADTQYF. Based on the CDR3 plus reference TRBV7-2 and TRBJ2-3, the full variable domain is GAGVSQSPSNKVTEKGKDVELRCDPISGHTALYWYRQSLGQGLEFLIYFQGNSAPDKSGLPSDRFSAERTGGSVSTLTIQRTQQEDSAVYLCASSRASGGGADTQYFGPGTRLTVL.

Many counts were recorded for this clonotype. The chain uses TRBV7-2 and TRBJ2-2, with D unclear. The V and J ends lost 2 bases and 0 bases respectively, with 7 bases between them. Germline V lookup: CDR1 SGHTA, CDR2 FQGNSA. The CDR3 consists of 15 residues. CDR3 in amino acids: CASSLLGANTGELFF. CDR3 nucleotide sequence: TGTGCCAGCAGCTTACTGGGCGCGAACACCGGGGAGCTGTTTTTT.

In this sample, this clonotype turned up many times. V gene TRBV10-2 combines with J gene TRBJ2-7, with unresolved D. The length of the CDR3 is 11 residues. Germline assignment: CDR1 WSHSY and CDR2 SAAADI. V shed 4 bases and J shed 4 bases, with 5 bases lying between them. The CDR3 DNA reads TGCGCCAGCAGTGGCGGTTACGAGCAGTACGTC. Translating it yields CASSGGYEQYV.

The chain links TRBV7-9 to TRBJ2-2, with TRBD2 matching over 7 bases. Germline V lookup: CDR1 SEHNR, CDR2 FQNEAQ (reference sequence). V lost 5 bases to trimming and J lost 3 bases; unmatched junction nucleotides: 12. The CDR3 is made up of 17 amino acids. Written as DNA, the CDR3 is TGTGCCAGCAGCGGGGGAGGGGCGACGGAGGACACCGGGGAGCTGTTTTTT. Translated, it gives CASSGGGATEDTGELFF.

The sample holds a few counts of this clonotype. The chain employs TRBV24-1 and TRBJ1-2, with D maybe TRBD1 (5 bases). The germline CDR1 and CDR2 sequences are KGHDR and SFDVKD. There are 13 residues in the CDR3. V was trimmed by 10 bases and J by 2 bases, leaving 13 bases between them. The CDR3 bases are TGTGCCACAGAGGACAACGTAAACTATGGCTACACCTTC. As protein: CATEDNVNYGYTF.